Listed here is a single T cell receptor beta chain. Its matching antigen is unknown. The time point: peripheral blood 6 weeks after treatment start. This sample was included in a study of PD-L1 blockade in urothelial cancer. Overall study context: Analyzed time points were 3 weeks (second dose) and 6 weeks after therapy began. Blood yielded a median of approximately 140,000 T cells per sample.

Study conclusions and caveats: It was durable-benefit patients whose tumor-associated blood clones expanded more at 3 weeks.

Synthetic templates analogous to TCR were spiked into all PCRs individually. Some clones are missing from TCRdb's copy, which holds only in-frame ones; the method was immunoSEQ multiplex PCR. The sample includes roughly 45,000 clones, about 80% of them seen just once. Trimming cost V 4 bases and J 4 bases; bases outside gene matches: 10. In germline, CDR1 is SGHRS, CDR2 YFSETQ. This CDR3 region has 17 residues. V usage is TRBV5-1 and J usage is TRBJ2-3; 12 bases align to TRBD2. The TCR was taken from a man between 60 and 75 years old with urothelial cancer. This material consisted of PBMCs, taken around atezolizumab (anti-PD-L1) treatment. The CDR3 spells CASSPGLAGNVPDTQYF. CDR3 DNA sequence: TGCGCCAGCAGCCCTGGACTAGCGGGAAACGTCCCAGATACGCAGTATTTT.